Included here is one T cell receptor beta chain sequence, with context. Per the original methods: Amplifying reference gene primers gave estimates of nucleated cell counts. The repertoire was sequenced with immunoSEQ multiplex PCR; TCRdb's copy has only in-frame clones and lacks some. The D gene and trimming were derived from the DNA, and the V and J assignments and clone size from that table. The data show about 66,000 clones, about nine tenths seen once. These data originate in a study of blood T cell repertoires in COVID-19. The overall study: COVID-19 samples, acute and convalescent, were from the United States, Italy and Spain. The cDNA or gDNA used as material had been derived from T cells, B-cell-depleted T cells, or PBMCs.

Germline CDR1 and CDR2: SGHKS and YYEKEE (reference sequence). The CDR3 runs to 18 residues. Trimming took 2 bases from V and 1 from J, leaving 18 bases between them. The source is a man aged 55 to 70 with acute or convalescent COVID-19. The sequenced sample consisted of peripheral blood. This sequence joins TRBV5-5 and TRBJ2-2; perhaps TRBD2 as D (7 bases). The CDR3 nucleotides are TGTGCCAGCAGCTTCCGGGGGGCTACAACTCAGAACACCGGGGAGCTGTTTTTT. Amino acids: CASSFRGATTQNTGELFF.